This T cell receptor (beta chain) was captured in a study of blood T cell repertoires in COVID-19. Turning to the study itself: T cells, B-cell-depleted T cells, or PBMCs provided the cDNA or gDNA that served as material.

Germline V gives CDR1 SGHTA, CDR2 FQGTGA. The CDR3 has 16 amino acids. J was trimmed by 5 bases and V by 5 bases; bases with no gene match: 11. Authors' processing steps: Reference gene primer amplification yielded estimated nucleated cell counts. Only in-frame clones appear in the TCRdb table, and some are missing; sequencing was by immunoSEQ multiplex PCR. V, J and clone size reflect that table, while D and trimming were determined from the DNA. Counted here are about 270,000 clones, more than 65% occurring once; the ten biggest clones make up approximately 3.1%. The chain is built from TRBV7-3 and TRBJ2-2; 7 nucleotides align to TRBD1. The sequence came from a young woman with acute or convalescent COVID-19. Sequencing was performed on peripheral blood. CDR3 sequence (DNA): TGTGCCAGCAGCCTTCCCGGGACAGCCTCTACCGGGGAGCTGTTTTTT. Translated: CASSLPGTASTGELFF.